The source of this TCR beta chain is a study of lymphopenia after photon versus proton radiotherapy. This clone is a singleton in its sample. Other DNA sequences from this sample encode an identical CDR3 as well. Profiling relied on immunoSEQ multiplex PCR, and the TCRdb table lists in-frame clones only, not all of them. Of tens of thousands of clones in the sample, about nine tenths were seen once. The material was peripheral blood, obtained from a patient treated with photon-based radiotherapy. The receptor was isolated from a woman aged 50 to 60 with cholangiocarcinoma.

The CDR3 protein is CAWSVQGGRPQHF. The CDR3 region has the DNA TGTGCCTGGAGTGTACAAGGGGGGCGGCCCCAGCATTTT. The chain is built from TRBV30 and TRBJ1-5; possibly TRBD1 for D (6 bases). Trimming removed 0 bases at V and 9 bases at J, with 12 bases between. This CDR3 has 13 amino acids. Germline V gives CDR1 GTSNPN, CDR2 SVGIG (reference sequence).